This is a list of T cell receptor beta chains from one sample in a study of CD8+ T cells in alopecia areata. Profiled with immunoSEQ multiplex PCR; TCRdb holds only in-frame clones, not every one. This table has about 140,000 clones, approximately 56% appearing once. Sequencing input: CD8+ T cells sorted from blood. The source is a human donor in good health. The CDR3 runs from the conserved cysteine through the conserved F or W. Each record gives: V gene, J gene, clone size, CDR3 length, D gene, CDR3 protein, CDR3 DNA. The D gene is left open where the match is weak. Clone size is stated in some rows and not others, as once, few, many or a class when expanded.

>TRBV28|TRBJ2-1|few|13|NA
CASSSLELNEQFF
TGTGCCAGCAGTTCTCTTGAACTCAATGAGCAGTTCTTC
>TRBV7-9|TRBJ2-7|NA|15|NA
CASVGESSPLYEQYF
TGTGCCAGCGTCGGGGAGTCAAGTCCCCTCTACGAGCAGTACTTC
>TRBV4-2|TRBJ1-2|few|17|TRBD1
CASSQGPRTGAVYGYTF
TGTGCCAGCAGCCAGGGTCCTAGGACAGGGGCCGTCTATGGCTACACCTTC
>TRBV4-1|TRBJ2-7|NA|12|NA
CASSPSSLEQYF
TGCGCCAGCAGCCCGAGTTCACTCGAGCAGTACTTC
>TRBV4-2|TRBJ2-2|NA|12|NA
CASSQDSELMFF
TGTGCCAGCAGCCAAGATTCGGAGTTGATGTTTTTT
>TRBV11-2|TRBJ2-7|NA|13|NA
CASSPGTGYEQYF
TGTGCCAGCAGCCCCGGGACGGGCTACGAGCAGTACTTC
>TRBV29-1|TRBJ2-3|NA|14|TRBD2
CSFGLAGTTDTQYF
TGCAGCTTCGGACTAGCGGGGACCACAGATACGCAGTATTTT
>TRBV5-6|TRBJ1-5|NA|13|TRBD1
CASSRGTVQPQHF
TGTGCCAGCAGCCGGGGGACAGTCCAGCCCCAGCATTTT
>TRBV15|TRBJ2-3|NA|16|TRBD2
CATSRWPSGSTDTQYF
TGTGCCACCAGCAGATGGCCTAGCGGAAGCACAGATACGCAGTATTTT
>TRBV29-1|TRBJ1-1|NA|12|TRBD1
CSGRTGSTEAFF
TGCAGCGGACGGACAGGGAGCACTGAAGCTTTCTTT
>TRBV27|TRBJ2-6|NA|15|NA
CASSSGVSGANVLTF
TGTGCCAGTTCTTCAGGGGTCTCTGGGGCCAACGTCCTGACTTTC
>TRBV7-4|TRBJ1-2|NA|15|TRBD1
CASSPEGAAGNGYTF
TGTGCCAGCAGCCCAGAGGGGGCGGCAGGGAATGGCTACACCTTC
>TRBV25-1|TRBJ2-1|NA|11|TRBD2
CASGGVNEQFF
TGTGCCAGCGGGGGGGTTAATGAGCAGTTCTTC
>TRBV30|TRBJ1-2|NA|12|NA
CAWSQGNYGYTF
TGTGCCTGGAGTCAGGGGAACTATGGCTACACCTTC
>TRBV6-5|TRBJ2-2|NA|12|NA
CASSGLTGELFF
TGTGCCAGCAGCGGCCTCACCGGGGAGCTGTTTTTT
>TRBV5-6|TRBJ2-1|NA|14|NA
CASSLVSSYNEQFF
TGTGCCAGCAGCTTGGTTAGCTCCTACAATGAGCAGTTCTTC
>TRBV28|TRBJ2-7|few|12|NA
CASSLATGEQYF
TGTGCCAGCAGTTTAGCCACGGGCGAGCAGTACTTC
>TRBV2|TRBJ1-5|NA|17|NA
CASSFSQFQENNQPQHF
TGTGCCAGCAGTTTTTCCCAGTTCCAGGAAAACAATCAGCCCCAGCATTTT
>TRBV4-2|TRBJ2-2|NA|14|NA
CASSWARNTGELFF
TGTGCCAGCAGCTGGGCTAGGAACACCGGGGAGCTGTTTTTT
>TRBV6-1|TRBJ2-1|NA|14|TRBD2
CATQGTRTFNEQFF
TGTGCCACCCAGGGGACTAGGACGTTCAATGAGCAGTTCTTC
>TRBV5-1|TRBJ2-6|NA|18|NA
CASSLYRESFSGANVLTF
TGCGCCAGCAGCTTGTACAGGGAGTCGTTCTCTGGGGCCAACGTCCTGACTTTC
>TRBV7-6|TRBJ2-3|NA|12|NA
CASSPITDTQYF
TGTGCCAGCAGCCCAATCACAGATACGCAGTATTTT
>TRBV11-2|TRBJ2-7|once|14|TRBD2
CASSPIAGSYEQYF
TGTGCCAGCAGCCCTATAGCGGGTTCCTACGAGCAGTACTTC
>TRBV29-1|TRBJ2-3|NA|13|NA
CSVDGIPPDTQYF
TGCAGCGTTGATGGTATCCCCCCAGATACGCAGTATTTT
>TRBV2|TRBJ2-3|few|15|NA
CASSEDGASTDTQYF
TGTGCCAGCAGTGAAGACGGAGCTAGCACAGATACGCAGTATTTT
>TRBV9|TRBJ2-7|NA|15|TRBD1
CASSGTGTGSYEQYF
TGTGCCAGCAGCGGGACCGGGACAGGTTCCTACGAGCAGTACTTC
>TRBV9|TRBJ2-2|many|12|NA
CASSKWAGELFF
TGTGCCAGCAGTAAGTGGGCCGGGGAGCTGTTTTTT
>TRBV5-4|TRBJ2-3|NA|12|TRBD1
CASSLGGDTQYF
TGTGCCAGCAGCTTAGGGGGCGATACGCAGTATTTT
>TRBV9|TRBJ2-1|NA|16|TRBD2
CASSPRLAGGIDEQFF
TGTGCCAGCAGCCCGCGACTAGCGGGAGGCATCGATGAGCAGTTCTTC
>TRBV9|TRBJ2-7|NA|14|TRBD2
CASSSSGGSYEQYF
TGTGCCAGCAGCTCCAGCGGGGGTTCCTACGAGCAGTACTTC
>TRBV30|TRBJ2-7|NA|14|TRBD2
CAWTVAGEGGEQYF
TGTGCCTGGACGGTAGCGGGAGAGGGAGGCGAGCAGTACTTC
>TRBV4-1|TRBJ2-7|NA|13|TRBD1
CASSQADRVEQYF
TGCGCCAGCAGCCAAGCCGACAGGGTCGAGCAGTACTTC
>TRBV12-5|TRBJ1-1|few|11|NA
CASGLNTEAFF
TGTGCTAGTGGTTTGAATACTGAAGCTTTCTTT
>TRBV6-5|TRBJ1-1|few|13|TRBD1
CASNGQGNTEAFF
TGTGCCAGCAATGGACAGGGGAACACTGAAGCTTTCTTT
>TRBV23-1|TRBJ2-7|NA|13|NA
CANFRRVSYEQYF
TGCGCCAACTTTAGACGGGTCTCCTACGAGCAGTACTTC
>TRBV29-1|TRBJ2-5|NA|14|NA
CSVDPGITQETQYF
TGCAGCGTTGACCCCGGGATAACTCAAGAGACCCAGTACTTC
>TRBV29-1|TRBJ2-7|NA|11|NA
CSVTQGYEQYF
TGCAGCGTGACACAGGGCTACGAGCAGTACTTC
>TRBV29-1|TRBJ2-7|NA|14|TRBD2
CSVATGTSVDEQYF
TGCAGCGTCGCAACTGGGACTAGCGTTGACGAGCAGTACTTC
>TRBV11-2|TRBJ2-3|NA|15|NA
CASSQSSGYTDTQYF
TGTGCCAGCAGCCAATCGTCCGGATACACAGATACGCAGTATTTT
>TRBV7-9|TRBJ2-5|NA|15|TRBD2
CASSPGLTLGEPQYF
TGTGCCAGCAGCCCGGGACTAACGCTCGGGGAGCCCCAGTACTTC
>TRBV11-2|TRBJ1-1|few|15|NA
CASSLGQNMNTEAFF
TGTGCCAGCAGCTTAGGACAGAACATGAACACTGAAGCTTTCTTT
>TRBV2|TRBJ1-2|NA|14|NA
CASSELGGSYGYTF
TGTGCCAGCAGTGAATTAGGGGGTAGCTATGGCTACACCTTC